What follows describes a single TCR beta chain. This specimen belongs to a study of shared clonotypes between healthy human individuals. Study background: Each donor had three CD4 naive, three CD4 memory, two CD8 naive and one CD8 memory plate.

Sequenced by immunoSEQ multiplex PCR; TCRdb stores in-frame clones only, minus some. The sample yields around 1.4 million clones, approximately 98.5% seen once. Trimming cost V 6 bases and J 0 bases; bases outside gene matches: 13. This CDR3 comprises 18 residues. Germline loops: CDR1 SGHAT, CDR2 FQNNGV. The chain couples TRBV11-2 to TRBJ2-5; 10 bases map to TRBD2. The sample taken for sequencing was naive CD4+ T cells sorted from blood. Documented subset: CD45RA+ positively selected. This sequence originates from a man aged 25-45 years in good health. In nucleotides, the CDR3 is TGTGCCAGCAGAGGGTCTAGCGGGAGTAACCATAACCAAGAGACCCAGTACTTC. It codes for CASRGSSGSNHNQETQYF. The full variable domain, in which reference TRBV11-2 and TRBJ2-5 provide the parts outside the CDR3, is EAGVAQSPRYKIIEKRQSVAFWCNPISGHATLYWYQQILGQGPKLLIQFQNNGVVDDSQLPKDRFSAERLKGVDSTLKIQPAKLEDSAVYLCASRGSSGSNHNQETQYFGPGTRLLVL.